A selection of T cell receptor beta chains follows, all from one sample in a study of cytomegalovirus exposure and HLA in healthy donors. TCRdb's copy holds only in-frame clones and misses some; the assay was immunoSEQ multiplex PCR. The sample consists of some 180,000 clones, roughly 85% of them appearing once. The source material was PBMCs. The source is a woman between 25 and 40 years old in good health and CMV-seropositive. Both conserved end residues are part of each CDR3. Each record gives: D gene, clone size, J gene, V gene, CDR3 DNA, CDR3 protein. D genes are given only for firm matches. For some rows the clone size is stated as once, few or many, or as a class when expanded; others skip it.

d_gene: TRBD2; abundance: NA; j_gene: TRBJ2-2; v_gene: TRBV5-1; CDR3nt: TGCGCCAGCAGCCCAAGAGGCGGGGGGGATGCCGGGGAGCTGTTTTTT; CDR3aa: CASSPRGGGDAGELFF
d_gene: NA; abundance: NA; j_gene: TRBJ2-7; v_gene: TRBV18; CDR3nt: TGTGCCAGCTCACCTGAAGGGACTCGTAAGCAGTACTTC; CDR3aa: CASSPEGTRKQYF
d_gene: NA; abundance: NA; j_gene: TRBJ2-2; v_gene: TRBV5-1; CDR3nt: TGCGCCAGCAGCTTGCAAGGGCGGGTCGCGAACACCGGGGAGCTGTTTTTT; CDR3aa: CASSLQGRVANTGELFF
d_gene: NA; abundance: NA; j_gene: TRBJ1-2; v_gene: TRBV6-5; CDR3nt: TGTGCCAGCGGACCACCGGGGGGCCGCGGAGGCTACACCTTC; CDR3aa: CASGPPGGRGGYTF
d_gene: NA; abundance: NA; j_gene: TRBJ2-7; v_gene: TRBV9; CDR3nt: TGTGCCAGCAGCCCCGGTGGTTCCTACGAGCAGTACTTC; CDR3aa: CASSPGGSYEQYF
d_gene: TRBD1; abundance: NA; j_gene: TRBJ2-3; v_gene: TRBV11-3; CDR3nt: TGTGCCAGCAGCCCCAGACAGGGAACAGATACGCAGTATTTT; CDR3aa: CASSPRQGTDTQYF
d_gene: TRBD2; abundance: once; j_gene: TRBJ2-5; v_gene: TRBV2; CDR3nt: TGTGCCAGCAGTACTGGAGCGGGGCCGGGCGGGGAGACCCAGTACTTC; CDR3aa: CASSTGAGPGGETQYF
d_gene: NA; abundance: once; j_gene: TRBJ2-7; v_gene: TRBV7-8; CDR3nt: TGTGCCAGCAGCCTCGTGTACCCTATCCCCTACGAGCAGTACTTC; CDR3aa: CASSLVYPIPYEQYF
d_gene: NA; abundance: NA; j_gene: TRBJ1-2; v_gene: TRBV5-1; CDR3nt: TGCGCCAGCAGCTTTAACAGAGACTATGGCTACACCTTC; CDR3aa: CASSFNRDYGYTF
d_gene: NA; abundance: NA; j_gene: TRBJ2-3; v_gene: TRBV7-8; CDR3nt: TGTGCCAGCTGCTCGCTAGGCGGTTACACAGATACGCAGTATTTT; CDR3aa: CASCSLGGYTDTQYF
d_gene: TRBD2; abundance: NA; j_gene: TRBJ2-3; v_gene: TRBV7-9; CDR3nt: TGTGCCAGCAGCCACCGCTTCCGGACTAGCGGGACCGGGGCAGATACGCAGTATTTT; CDR3aa: CASSHRFRTSGTGADTQYF
d_gene: NA; abundance: NA; j_gene: TRBJ2-1; v_gene: TRBV27; CDR3nt: TGTGCCAGCAGGATGGACTTCTCCTCCTACAATGAGCAGTTCTTC; CDR3aa: CASRMDFSSYNEQFF
d_gene: TRBD2; abundance: NA; j_gene: TRBJ2-7; v_gene: TRBV9; CDR3nt: TGTGCCAGCAGCGTAGGGCAGGCGGGAGGGTACGAGCAGTACTTC; CDR3aa: CASSVGQAGGYEQYF
d_gene: TRBD1; abundance: NA; j_gene: TRBJ2-5; v_gene: TRBV7-2; CDR3nt: TGTGCCAGCAGCTTAGGGCCTTACAGGGGCCAAGAGACCCAGTACTTC; CDR3aa: CASSLGPYRGQETQYF
d_gene: TRBD1; abundance: NA; j_gene: TRBJ2-3; v_gene: TRBV7-2; CDR3nt: TGTGCCAGCAGCCCGGGACAGAACACAGATACGCAGTATTTT; CDR3aa: CASSPGQNTDTQYF
d_gene: NA; abundance: NA; j_gene: TRBJ2-5; v_gene: TRBV5-1; CDR3nt: TGCGCCAGCAGCTTGGGCGGAGGGGAGACCCAGTACTTC; CDR3aa: CASSLGGGETQYF
d_gene: NA; abundance: NA; j_gene: TRBJ1-2; v_gene: TRBV10-3; CDR3nt: TGTGCCATCAGTGTTGGCAGGGAGGGTGGCTACACCTTC; CDR3aa: CAISVGREGGYTF
d_gene: NA; abundance: NA; j_gene: TRBJ2-5; v_gene: TRBV7-7; CDR3nt: TGTGCCAGCAGCTTAGACAGGGCGGGGACCCAGTACTTC; CDR3aa: CASSLDRAGTQYF
d_gene: TRBD1; abundance: NA; j_gene: TRBJ1-5; v_gene: TRBV11-2; CDR3nt: TGTGCCAGCAGCCTCCCCTGGGACAGAACTAATCAGCCCCAGCATTTT; CDR3aa: CASSLPWDRTNQPQHF
d_gene: NA; abundance: NA; j_gene: TRBJ2-6; v_gene: TRBV5-1; CDR3nt: TGCGCCAGCAGCTGGGACTTCAGCTCTGGGGCCAACGTCCTGACTTTC; CDR3aa: CASSWDFSSGANVLTF
d_gene: NA; abundance: few; j_gene: TRBJ1-2; v_gene: TRBV6-4; CDR3nt: TGTGCCAGCAGTGAAGGCGGCGGCTATGGCTACACCTTC; CDR3aa: CASSEGGGYGYTF
d_gene: NA; abundance: NA; j_gene: TRBJ1-2; v_gene: TRBV4-3; CDR3nt: TGCGCCAGCAGCCAAGATAGGCGGGGGGAAGGCTACACCTTC; CDR3aa: CASSQDRRGEGYTF
d_gene: TRBD2; abundance: few; j_gene: TRBJ2-1; v_gene: TRBV30; CDR3nt: TGTGCCTGCAGTGGGACTAGCGCGGACAATGAGCAGTTCTTC; CDR3aa: CACSGTSADNEQFF
d_gene: TRBD1; abundance: NA; j_gene: TRBJ1-2; v_gene: TRBV19; CDR3nt: TGTGCCAGTAGCCATCTCGACAGGGATGGCGGCTACACCTTC; CDR3aa: CASSHLDRDGGYTF
d_gene: TRBD2; abundance: NA; j_gene: TRBJ2-1; v_gene: TRBV7-2; CDR3nt: TGTGCCAGCACCCCAGCGGGGGGTTACAATGAGCAGTTCTTC; CDR3aa: CASTPAGGYNEQFF
d_gene: TRBD1; abundance: NA; j_gene: TRBJ1-6; v_gene: TRBV5-1; CDR3nt: TGCGCCAGCGGGACAGGGAATTCACCCCTCCACTTT; CDR3aa: CASGTGNSPLHF
d_gene: NA; abundance: few; j_gene: TRBJ1-1; v_gene: TRBV29-1; CDR3nt: TGCAGCGTTGGACAGATTGAAGCTTTCTTT; CDR3aa: CSVGQIEAFF
d_gene: NA; abundance: NA; j_gene: TRBJ2-7; v_gene: TRBV4-1; CDR3nt: TGCGCCAGCAGCCAAGAGCGCCACGAGCAGTACTTC; CDR3aa: CASSQERHEQYF
d_gene: TRBD1; abundance: once; j_gene: TRBJ2-5; v_gene: TRBV25-1; CDR3nt: TGTGCCAGCAGAGCAGGGGGCTTAGAGACCCAGTACTTC; CDR3aa: CASRAGGLETQYF
d_gene: TRBD2; abundance: NA; j_gene: TRBJ2-3; v_gene: TRBV9; CDR3nt: TGTGCCAGCAGCGCCCACCGACTAGCGGGAGGCGAGCAGCAGTATTTT; CDR3aa: CASSAHRLAGGEQQYF
d_gene: TRBD2; abundance: NA; j_gene: TRBJ2-1; v_gene: TRBV28; CDR3nt: TGTGCCAGCAGTCCCGGGACTAAATACAATGAGCAGTTCTTC; CDR3aa: CASSPGTKYNEQFF
d_gene: NA; abundance: once; j_gene: TRBJ1-4; v_gene: TRBV10-3; CDR3nt: TGTGCCATCAGCCGAGGAGGGGAAGGAGAAAAACTGTTTTTT; CDR3aa: CAISRGGEGEKLFF
d_gene: NA; abundance: NA; j_gene: TRBJ1-1; v_gene: TRBV6-5; CDR3nt: TGTGCCAGCAGTTACGCCGGGGGGGGAACTGAAGCTTTCTTT; CDR3aa: CASSYAGGGTEAFF
d_gene: NA; abundance: NA; j_gene: TRBJ2-2; v_gene: TRBV10-3; CDR3nt: TGTGCCATCAGTGAAGATGGCGTGAGGGCCGGGGAGCTGTTTTTT; CDR3aa: CAISEDGVRAGELFF
d_gene: TRBD1; abundance: few; j_gene: TRBJ2-7; v_gene: TRBV27; CDR3nt: TGTGCCAGCAGTTTTACAGGGGGCACTTCCTACGAGCAGTACTTC; CDR3aa: CASSFTGGTSYEQYF
d_gene: TRBD1; abundance: NA; j_gene: TRBJ2-2; v_gene: TRBV4-3; CDR3nt: TGCGCCAGCAGCCAAGTCCGACAGGGCTCCGGGGAGCTGTTTTTT; CDR3aa: CASSQVRQGSGELFF
d_gene: TRBD2; abundance: NA; j_gene: TRBJ2-1; v_gene: TRBV11-3; CDR3nt: TGTGCCAGCAGTCCTAGCGGGAGCGCCTACAATGAGCAGTTCTTC; CDR3aa: CASSPSGSAYNEQFF
d_gene: TRBD1; abundance: NA; j_gene: TRBJ1-5; v_gene: TRBV30; CDR3nt: TGTGCCTGGAGTGTTCAGGGGGACCAGCCCCAGCATTTT; CDR3aa: CAWSVQGDQPQHF
d_gene: TRBD2; abundance: NA; j_gene: TRBJ2-1; v_gene: TRBV5-4; CDR3nt: TGTGCCAGCAGCCCGACTAGCGGGAGGCCTACTAGCTCCTACAATGAGCAGTTCTTC; CDR3aa: CASSPTSGRPTSSYNEQFF
d_gene: TRBD1; abundance: NA; j_gene: TRBJ1-3; v_gene: TRBV11-3; CDR3nt: TGTGCCAGCAGCCCAAGGGACAGGGCTGGAAACACCATATATTTT; CDR3aa: CASSPRDRAGNTIYF
d_gene: TRBD1; abundance: NA; j_gene: TRBJ1-5; v_gene: TRBV6-6; CDR3nt: TGTGCCAGCAGTTACTCGGACAGGAGTCAGCCCCAGCATTTT; CDR3aa: CASSYSDRSQPQHF
d_gene: NA; abundance: NA; j_gene: TRBJ1-5; v_gene: TRBV27; CDR3nt: TGTGCCAGCAGTTTCCAAGGGGGGCCCCAGCATTTT; CDR3aa: CASSFQGGPQHF
d_gene: NA; abundance: NA; j_gene: TRBJ2-2; v_gene: TRBV7-9; CDR3nt: TGTGCCAGCAGCCCCTCTGGGAGCGGGGAGCTGTTTTTT; CDR3aa: CASSPSGSGELFF
d_gene: NA; abundance: NA; j_gene: TRBJ2-5; v_gene: TRBV4-2; CDR3nt: TGTGCCAGCAGCCAGGACAGCGCGCGAGAGACCCAGTACTTC; CDR3aa: CASSQDSARETQYF
d_gene: NA; abundance: NA; j_gene: TRBJ2-7; v_gene: TRBV5-1; CDR3nt: TGCGCCAGCAGCCCGTACCGCGGGGGCGGTTACGAGCAGTACTTC; CDR3aa: CASSPYRGGGYEQYF
d_gene: TRBD1; abundance: NA; j_gene: TRBJ1-1; v_gene: TRBV10-2; CDR3nt: TGCGCCAGCGGAAGACAGGGTCGAACTGAAGCTTTCTTT; CDR3aa: CASGRQGRTEAFF
d_gene: TRBD1; abundance: NA; j_gene: TRBJ2-7; v_gene: TRBV27; CDR3nt: TGTGCCAGCAGCCGGGGACAGGGGGGGTTCTACGAGCAGTACTTC; CDR3aa: CASSRGQGGFYEQYF
d_gene: TRBD2; abundance: NA; j_gene: TRBJ2-7; v_gene: TRBV18; CDR3nt: TGTGCCAGCTCACCGACCCTGGGGGGGAACTACGAGCAGTACTTC; CDR3aa: CASSPTLGGNYEQYF
d_gene: NA; abundance: NA; j_gene: TRBJ1-2; v_gene: TRBV6-5; CDR3nt: TGTGCCAGCAGTTACTCAACAGCGGACTATGGCTACACCTTC; CDR3aa: CASSYSTADYGYTF
d_gene: TRBD1; abundance: NA; j_gene: TRBJ1-5; v_gene: TRBV7-2; CDR3nt: TGTGCCAGCAGCCGGGACAGGTTGAAGGATCAGCCCCAGCATTTT; CDR3aa: CASSRDRLKDQPQHF
d_gene: NA; abundance: NA; j_gene: TRBJ2-7; v_gene: TRBV5-1; CDR3nt: TGCGCCAGCAGCTCGACAGGTCTCAGGGAGTACTTC; CDR3aa: CASSSTGLREYF